This entry is about one T cell receptor (beta chain). These data originate in a study of blood T cell repertoires in COVID-19. Sequencing used immunoSEQ multiplex PCR; TCRdb keeps in-frame clones, though not all of them. The table includes about 330,000 clones, approximately 86% detected once. Sequencing input: peripheral blood. This clonotype originated in a man aged 25 to 40 with COVID-19, enrolled during active disease.

CDR3: CATKWGAGVETQYF. DNA of the CDR3: TGTGCCACGAAATGGGGAGCGGGAGTAGAGACCCAGTACTTC. The chain uses TRBV19 and TRBJ2-5, with 8 bases fitting TRBD2. The CDR3 loop spans 14 amino acids. Trimming at V came to 10 bases and at J to 4 bases, leaving 11 bases not matched to a gene. From germline, CDR1 is LNHDA and CDR2 SQIVND (reference sequence).